A selection of T cell receptor beta chains follows, all from one sample in a study of blood T cell repertoires in COVID-19. Generated by immunoSEQ multiplex PCR, the TCRdb table keeps only in-frame clones and is missing some. The sample lists 200,000 to 300,000 clones, about 84% occurring once. The sequenced material came from peripheral blood. These receptors came from a woman older than 75 with acute or convalescent COVID-19. Both conserved end residues are part of each CDR3. The D gene is left open where the match is weak. Some rows have no size entry. The others give once, few or many, or a class for an expanded clone.

few | TRBD1 | TRBJ2-2 | TRBV2 | CASSERQGAYTGELFF | TGTGCCAGCAGTGAACGACAGGGGGCATATACCGGGGAGCTGTTTTTT
- | TRBD1 | TRBJ2-1 | TRBV4-2 | CASSQAGGTSYNEQFF | TGTGCCAGCAGCCAGGCAGGGGGCACGTCCTACAATGAGCAGTTCTTC
- | - | TRBJ1-4 | TRBV2 | CASSEGWQGGREKLFF | TGTGCCAGCAGTGAAGGATGGCAGGGAGGGCGGGAAAAACTGTTTTTT
- | - | TRBJ2-3 | TRBV10-3 | CASAKAGVDTDTQYF | TGTGCCAGCGCGAAGGCAGGGGTGGACACAGATACGCAGTATTTT
- | - | TRBJ2-7 | TRBV5-6 | CASSLQGNRYEQYF | TGTGCCAGCAGCTTGCAGGGAAACAGATACGAGCAGTACTTC
- | - | TRBJ2-7 | TRBV27 | CASSLAGRRWGYYEQYF | TGTGCCAGCAGTTTAGCGGGGCGAAGGTGGGGATACTACGAGCAGTACTTC
- | TRBD2 | TRBJ2-1 | TRBV5-1 | CASSLSSLAGNEQFF | TGCGCCAGCAGCTTGTCTTCCCTAGCGGGGAATGAGCAGTTCTTC
- | - | TRBJ2-7 | TRBV20-1 | CSASSNFEQYF | TGCAGTGCTTCCTCTAATTTCGAGCAGTACTTC
- | - | TRBJ1-1 | TRBV19 | CASSPRPGQMNTEAFF | TGTGCCAGTAGTCCCAGACCGGGACAAATGAACACTGAAGCTTTCTTT
- | TRBD1 | TRBJ2-2 | TRBV5-1 | CASSSRTGPTGELFF | TGCGCCAGCAGCTCTCGGACAGGGCCCACCGGGGAGCTGTTTTTT
once | - | TRBJ2-7 | TRBV5-4 | CASSLDTGAYEQYF | TGTGCCAGCAGCTTGGATACAGGAGCTTACGAGCAGTACTTC
- | - | TRBJ2-3 | TRBV6-5 | CASSWRGASTDTQYF | TGTGCCAGCAGTTGGCGCGGGGCTAGCACAGATACGCAGTATTTT
- | TRBD1 | TRBJ1-1 | TRBV7-3 | CASSSQGRRMNTEAFF | TGTGCCAGCAGCTCACAGGGGCGAAGGATGAACACTGAAGCTTTCTTT
- | - | TRBJ2-7 | TRBV6-1 | CASSKDRLYEQYF | TGTGCCAGCAGTAAGGACAGACTCTACGAGCAGTACTTC
once | TRBD2 | TRBJ2-7 | TRBV9 | CASSVTPGLAYEQYF | TGTGCCAGCAGCGTAACCCCGGGACTAGCCTACGAGCAGTACTTC
once | TRBD2 | TRBJ2-2 | TRBV4-2 | CASSPTSGGYTGELFF | TGTGCCAGCAGCCCGACTAGCGGGGGTTACACCGGGGAGCTGTTTTTT
- | - | TRBJ2-1 | TRBV12-3/TRBV12-4 | CASSLPSGDEQFF | TGTGCCAGCAGTCTCCCCTCGGGGGATGAGCAGTTCTTC
- | TRBD2 | TRBJ2-7 | TRBV18 | CASSGTSGYEQYF | TGTGCCAGCTCCGGGACTAGCGGCTACGAGCAGTACTTC
- | TRBD1 | TRBJ2-7 | TRBV19 | CASSTGTVSSYEQYF | TGTGCCAGTAGTACAGGGACAGTTAGCTCCTACGAGCAGTACTTC
once | - | TRBJ2-7 | TRBV10-3 | CAISEGGGGPYEQYF | TGTGCCATCAGCGAAGGGGGGGGCGGGCCCTACGAGCAGTACTTC
- | - | TRBJ2-2 | TRBV2 | CASSEFSGNTGELFF | TGTGCCAGCAGTGAGTTCTCTGGCAACACCGGGGAGCTGTTTTTT
- | - | TRBJ1-1 | TRBV5-1 | CASSYPGHPGQAFF | TGCGCCAGCAGCTATCCGGGACACCCTGGACAGGCTTTCTTT
- | TRBD2 | TRBJ2-7 | TRBV7-8 | CASSSRTSGDYEQYF | TGTGCCAGCAGCTCACGGACTAGCGGGGACTACGAGCAGTACTTC
- | - | TRBJ2-1 | TRBV3-1/TRBV3-2 | CASSPDSGSYNEQFF | TGTGCCAGCAGCCCGGACAGCGGCTCCTACAATGAGCAGTTCTTC
- | - | TRBJ1-4 | TRBV20-1 | CSASSTVGRLDLEKLFF | TGCAGTGCTAGTAGCACGGTGGGCCGTTTGGATTTGGAAAAACTGTTTTTT
- | TRBD1 | TRBJ2-5 | TRBV15 | CATSRASTGGRRTQYF | TGTGCCACCAGCAGAGCGTCGACAGGGGGCCGGCGGACCCAGTACTTC
- | TRBD1 | TRBJ2-1 | TRBV7-7 | CASSPRTGRYNEQFF | TGTGCCAGCAGCCCTCGGACAGGCAGGTACAATGAGCAGTTCTTC
- | - | TRBJ1-6 | TRBV11-2 | CASSPPLSPLHF | TGTGCCAGCAGCCCCCCTCTCTCACCCCTCCACTTT
once | - | TRBJ1-2 | TRBV11-2 | CASSLGVRRGDYGYTF | TGTGCCAGCAGCTTAGGCGTTCGCAGGGGCGACTATGGCTACACCTTC
few | TRBD2 | TRBJ2-1 | TRBV6-5 | CASRTSGRFGEQFF | TGTGCCAGCAGGACTAGCGGGAGGTTTGGTGAGCAGTTCTTC
- | - | TRBJ1-6 | TRBV4-1 | CAPRVYLHF | TGCGCCCCCAGGGTTTACCTCCACTTT
many | TRBD2 | TRBJ2-1 | TRBV28 | CASSSLAGGINEQFF | TGTGCCAGCAGTTCACTAGCGGGAGGGATCAATGAGCAGTTCTTC
- | - | TRBJ2-3 | TRBV27 | CASSTWRGDTQYF | TGTGCCAGCAGTACTTGGAGAGGAGATACGCAGTATTTT
once | TRBD1 | TRBJ1-6 | TRBV2 | CASSERGAGGSLHF | TGTGCCAGCAGTGAAAGAGGGGCAGGGGGGTCTCTCCACTTT
- | - | TRBJ2-3 | TRBV24-1 | CATRGEMEDTQYF | TGTGCCACCAGGGGCGAGATGGAAGATACGCAGTATTTT
- | TRBD1 | TRBJ2-7 | TRBV28 | CASSLATGNLYEQYF | TGTGCCAGCAGTTTAGCGACAGGGAATCTCTACGAGCAGTACTTC
- | TRBD2 | TRBJ2-1 | TRBV6-4 | CASSDPSAGGRYNEQFF | TGTGCCAGCAGTGACCCTTCTGCGGGGGGGAGATACAATGAGCAGTTCTTC
few | - | TRBJ2-1 | TRBV7-9 | CASSLGDNEQFF | TGTGCCAGCAGCTTAGGAGACAATGAGCAGTTCTTC
- | - | TRBJ2-7 | TRBV7-7 | CASSEGRTSEQYF | TGTGCCAGCAGCGAAGGGAGGACCTCCGAGCAGTACTTC
- | TRBD1 | TRBJ1-2 | TRBV19 | CASRPINRQGDYGYTF | TGTGCCAGTAGACCCATAAACCGACAGGGTGACTATGGCTACACCTTC
- | - | TRBJ1-2 | TRBV9 | CASSPRRVNYGYTF | TGTGCCAGCAGCCCGAGAAGAGTGAACTATGGCTACACCTTC
- | - | TRBJ1-2 | TRBV6-5 | CASTDTTIGYGYTF | TGTGCCAGCACCGATACTACAATCGGCTATGGCTACACCTTC
- | TRBD2 | TRBJ2-1 | TRBV7-2 | CASSLFAGGRNEQFF | TGTGCCAGCAGCTTATTCGCGGGGGGCCGCAATGAGCAGTTCTTC
- | - | TRBJ2-5 | TRBV19 | CASSIGGGRSQETQYF | TGTGCCAGTAGTATAGGGGGAGGACGCTCCCAAGAGACCCAGTACTTC
- | TRBD1 | TRBJ2-3 | TRBV15 | CATSGTGPRADTQYF | TGTGCCACCAGCGGGACAGGCCCCAGGGCAGATACGCAGTATTTT
- | - | TRBJ2-3 | TRBV3-1/TRBV3-2 | CASSLVAASTDTQYF | TGTGCCAGCAGCCTGGTAGCGGCTAGCACAGATACGCAGTATTTT